This note documents a single T cell receptor (beta chain) sequence. The entry originates in a study of response to subunit inactivated influenza vaccine. TCRdb independently ran MiXCR on the RT-PCR reads; one entry per CDR3 protein. The sample lists around 540,000 distinct CDR3 sequences, 12% occurring once. The CDR3 is 14 amino acids. Trimming shortened V by 7 bases and J by 2 bases, and 15 bases separated the two germline ends. The genes are TRBV12-3 or TRBV12-4 and TRBJ2-7; tentatively, D is TRBD2 (6 bases). The clonotype comes from a man in his forties or fifties who received an inactivated influenza vaccine. The specimen was PBMCs from blood, collected on the day of vaccination. The chain's CDR3 is CASNYGGETYEQYF. In DNA form, the CDR3 reads TGTGCCAGCAATTATGGCGGGGAAACCTACGAGCAGTACTTC.